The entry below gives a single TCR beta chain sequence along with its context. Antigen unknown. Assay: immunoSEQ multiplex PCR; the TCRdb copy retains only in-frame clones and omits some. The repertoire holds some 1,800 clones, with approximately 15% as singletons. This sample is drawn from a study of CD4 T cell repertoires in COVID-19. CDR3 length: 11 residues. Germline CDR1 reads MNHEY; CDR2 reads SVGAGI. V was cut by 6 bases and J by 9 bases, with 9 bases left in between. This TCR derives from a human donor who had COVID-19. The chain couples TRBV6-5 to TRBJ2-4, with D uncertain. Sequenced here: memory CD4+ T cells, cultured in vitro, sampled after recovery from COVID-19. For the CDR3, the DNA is TGTGCCAGCAGCACCTCAGCCATTCAGTACTTC. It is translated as CASSTSAIQYF.